These 27 T cell receptor beta chains were all obtained from the same sample, sequenced in a study of cytomegalovirus exposure and HLA in healthy donors. The PCR was carried out with 60 Vbeta primers and 13 Jbeta primers. The protocol was immunoSEQ multiplex PCR, while the TCRdb copy is restricted to in-frame clones and leaves out a portion. The repertoire holds approximately 120,000 clones, approximately 78% seen once, with around 3.6% in the top ten. The material sequenced was PBMCs. The receptors come from a middle-aged man in good health and CMV-seronegative.

This clone has only a few counts. J is TRBJ2-3 and V is TRBV5-6; TRBD2 matches 9 bases. V gave up 4 bases and J gave up 2 bases; unmatched junction bases: 5. Germline V gene sequence: CDR1 SGHDT, CDR2 YYEEEE. This CDR3 is built from 15 residues. The CDR3 sequence is CASSLSGGNTDTQYF. The CDR3 bases are TGTGCCAGCAGCCTGAGCGGGGGGAACACAGATACGCAGTATTTT.

This clone was counted once. The V call is TRBV19, the J call TRBJ1-5, with no clear D. Trimming removed 3 bases from V and 12 bases from J, with 18 bases in between. The CDR3 extends over 14 amino acids. The germline V gene has CDR1 LNHDA and CDR2 SQIVND (reference sequence). CDR3 loop: CASSIGVMRFRQHF. The CDR3 DNA reads TGTGCCAGTAGTATCGGAGTGATGCGCTTTCGCCAGCATTTT.

This clone was picked up a small number of times. V and J are TRBV18 and TRBJ1-1; D possibly corresponds to TRBD1 (5 bases). CDR1 is KGHSH, CDR2 LQKENI, per germline. There are 13 residues in the CDR3. Trimming cost V 4 bases and J 7 bases, with 13 bases left between them. CDR3: CASSQGAGSEAFF. The CDR3 region has the DNA TGTGCCAGCTCACAAGGGGCCGGGAGTGAAGCTTTCTTT.

V gene TRBV28 combines with J gene TRBJ1-2, with TRBD1 as a possible D gene (5 bases). Germline-derived CDR1 and CDR2 are MDHEN and SYDVKM. V gave up 2 bases and J gave up 0 bases, with 10 bases separating them. This CDR3 is built from 15 residues. This chain's CDR3 is CASSLLGGANYGYTF. The DNA for the CDR3 is TGTGCCAGCAGTTTACTGGGGGGAGCTAACTATGGCTACACCTTC.

This clone was observed a single time. V gene TRBV9 combines with J gene TRBJ2-5; D not resolved. Germline V gene data show CDR1 as SGDLS and CDR2 as YYNGEE. V lost 3 bases to trimming and J lost 5 bases, with 11 bases between them. The CDR3 sequence is 13 residues long. CDR3 DNA sequence: TGTGCCAGCAGCGAGAGGCCTTTGGAGACCCAGTACTTC. This gives the protein CASSERPLETQYF.

The rearrangement links TRBV7-2 to TRBJ2-6, with 9 bases aligning to TRBD1. This CDR3 contains 16 residues. The V and J ends lost 5 bases and 4 bases, in that order; junction bases with no gene match: 6. The germline gives CDR1 SGHTA, CDR2 FQGNSA. CDR3 sequence (DNA): TGTGCCAGCAGCCCCCGGGACAGGGCAGGGGCCAACGTCCTGACTTTC. The encoded protein is CASSPRDRAGANVLTF. The whole variable domain, remainder taken from reference TRBV7-2 and TRBJ2-6, is GAGVSQSPSNKVTEKGKDVELRCDPISGHTALYWYRQSLGQGLEFLIYFQGNSAPDKSGLPSDRFSAERTGGSVSTLTIQRTQQEDSAVYLCASSPRDRAGANVLTFGAGSRLTVL.

The rearrangement joins TRBV9 to TRBJ1-6; D uncertain. Looked up from germline, CDR1 is SGDLS and CDR2 is YYNGEE. Trimming cost V 0 bases and J 10 bases, with 11 bases left between them. The CDR3 length is 14 residues. The CDR3: CASSVGREESPLHF. The CDR3 region has the DNA TGTGCCAGCAGCGTAGGAAGGGAGGAATCACCCCTCCACTTT.

This chain links TRBV27 with TRBJ2-7; 10 bases match TRBD1. Germline CDR1 MNHEY, CDR2 SMNVEV (reference sequence). This CDR3 is built from 15 residues. V trimming: 6 bases; J trimming: 3 bases; junction bases outside the gene matches: 8. The CDR3 loop is CASSSAGTGDYEQYF. The DNA of the CDR3 is TGTGCCAGCAGCTCTGCAGGGACAGGGGACTACGAGCAGTACTTC.

This chain links TRBV9 with TRBJ2-5; the match to TRBD2 covers 10 bases. Trimming at V came to 6 bases and at J to 5 bases, leaving 4 bases not matched to a gene. The CDR3 extends over 13 amino acids. Per germline, CDR1 SGDLS and CDR2 YYNGEE. CDR3: CASKRGGNETQYF. The CDR3 DNA reads TGTGCCAGCAAGCGGGGGGGCAATGAGACCCAGTACTTC.

The chain combines TRBV9 with TRBJ1-1; D gene uncertain. Trimming took off 4 bases at V and 3 bases at J, with 13 bases between the two ends. CDR3 length: 14 amino acids. Looked up from germline, CDR1 is SGDLS and CDR2 is YYNGEE. Written as DNA, the CDR3 is TGTGCCAGCAGCTTTAGTCTGGAGGACACTGAAGCTTTCTTT. Translating gives CASSFSLEDTEAFF.

Details on this clone: The junction departs from the called germline gene at one end, perhaps through a read error. CDR3 bases: TGTTCCAGCAGCTGTGATCGGACAGTGGGGTGCTACGAGCAGTACTTC. Its translation: CSSSCDRTVGCYEQYF. The chain combines TRBV7-9 with TRBJ2-7; TRBD1 might be the D (6 bases). This CDR3 has 16 amino acids. The germline V gene has CDR1 SEHNR and CDR2 FQNEAQ (reference sequence).

This clone was picked up one time. In DNA, the CDR3 is TGTGCCAGCAAAGGGGCAGGGGGCTCCTACAATGAGCAGTTCTTC. This translates into CASKGAGGSYNEQFF. The V and J genes are TRBV28 and TRBJ2-1; TRBD1 agrees at 7 bases. Trimming took 7 bases from V and 0 from J; bases not matched to a gene: 6. Germline loops: CDR1 MDHEN, CDR2 SYDVKM. The CDR3 consists of 15 residues. Using reference TRBV28 and TRBJ2-1 for the parts outside the CDR3, the full variable domain is DVKVTQSSRYLVKRTGEKVFLECVQDMDHENMFWYRQDPGLGLRLIYFSYDVKMKEKGDIPEGYSVSREKKERFSLILESASTNQTSMYLCASKGAGGSYNEQFFGPGTRLTVL.

The chain is built from TRBV9 and TRBJ2-7; TRBD1 agrees at 7 bases. From germline, CDR1 is SGDLS and CDR2 YYNGEE. V gave up 3 bases and J gave up 6 bases; unmatched junction bases: 12. The CDR3 length is 15 residues. CDR3 protein: CASSALQDRSGEQYF. DNA of the CDR3: TGTGCCAGCAGCGCACTTCAGGACAGGTCGGGCGAGCAGTACTTC.

The chain employs TRBV7-3 and TRBJ1-1; 9 bases are a match to TRBD1. The length of the CDR3 is 14 residues. CDR1 and CDR2 (germline): SGHTA, FQGTGA. V trimming: 4 bases; J trimming: 5 bases; junction bases outside the gene matches: 5. The CDR3 sequence is CASSSAGTGTEAFF. CDR3 DNA sequence: TGTGCCAGCAGCTCAGCAGGGACAGGGACTGAAGCTTTCTTT.

The chain has TRBV6-8 and TRBJ1-2, with 9 bases lining up with TRBD1. CDR3 length: 15 residues. V lost 6 bases and J lost 5; bases outside the gene matches: 10. CDR1 and CDR2 (germline): MNHGY, SAAAGT. The CDR3, as DNA: TGTGCCAGCAGCTCCCCCGGACAGGGGATTTATGGCTACACCTTC. Residues: CASSSPGQGIYGYTF.

The genes are TRBV6-6 and TRBJ2-2, with TRBD2 as a possible D gene (6 bases). The CDR3 loop spans 13 amino acids. Trimming pared 2 bases from V and 7 bases from J, leaving 8 bases between. Germline V CDR1 and CDR2: MNHNY, SVGAGI (reference sequence). The CDR3 DNA is TGTGCCAGCAGTTACGCGGGATTCGGGGAGCTGTTTTTT. This sequence encodes CASSYAGFGELFF.

J is TRBJ1-1 and V is TRBV27; 7 nucleotides match TRBD1. Per the germline V gene, CDR1 is MNHEY and CDR2 is SMNVEV (reference sequence). The length of the CDR3 is 14 residues. V dropped 6 bases and J dropped 1; count of bases not matched to a gene: 5. The CDR3 sequence: CASRMGTANTEAFF. CDR3 in DNA: TGTGCCAGCAGAATGGGGACAGCGAACACTGAAGCTTTCTTT.

This sequence joins TRBV27 and TRBJ1-2; the match to TRBD1 covers 9 bases. The germline gives CDR1 MNHEY, CDR2 SMNVEV (reference sequence). The ends lost 4 bases at V and 8 bases at J; junction bases unmatched: 8. This CDR3 is 14 amino acids long. The CDR3 loop is CASSSSTGGKGYTF. The CDR3, as DNA: TGTGCCAGCAGTTCCTCGACAGGGGGGAAAGGCTACACCTTC.

This clone was counted once. The chain has TRBV27 and TRBJ2-7, with D maybe TRBD2 (6 bases). This CDR3 is built from 13 residues. V dropped 10 bases and J dropped 5 bases, with 18 bases sitting between them. From germline, CDR1 is MNHEY and CDR2 SMNVEV (reference sequence). The CDR3 loop reads CATLSLSGDEQYF. The DNA for the CDR3 is TGTGCCACCCTTAGCCTTTCGGGGGACGAGCAGTACTTC.

CDR3 protein: CASSIADRVNSPLHF. CDR3 bases: TGTGCCAGTAGTATAGCGGACAGGGTCAATTCACCCCTCCACTTT. This chain connects TRBV19 to TRBJ1-6, with TRBD1 matching 8 bases. Germline V gene data show CDR1 as LNHDA and CDR2 as SQIVND (reference sequence). The CDR3 length is 15 residues. V gave up 1 base and J gave up 7 bases; unmatched junction bases: 3. Full variable domain (outside the CDR3, taken from reference TRBV19 and TRBJ1-6): DGGITQSPKYLFRKEGQNVTLSCEQNLNHDAMYWYRQDPGQGLRLIYYSQIVNDFQKGDIAEGYSVSREKKESFPLTVTSAQKNPTAFYLCASSIADRVNSPLHFGNGTRLTVT.

The rearrangement joins TRBV2 to TRBJ2-1; no reliable D call. The CDR3 totals 13 residues. Trimming left V 4 bases short and J 6 bases short, with 10 bases between. CDR1 and CDR2 from the germline V gene are SNHLY and FYNNEI. CDR3 residues: CASSGAAGNEQFF. CDR3 bases: TGTGCCAGCAGTGGGGCCGCTGGCAATGAGCAGTTCTTC.

The chain uses TRBV7-3 and TRBJ2-1; D is perhaps TRBD1 (6 bases). The length of the CDR3 is 12 residues. V was shortened by 3 bases and J by 7 bases, with 7 bases between the two germline ends. CDR1 is SGHTA and CDR2 is FQGTGA in the germline V gene. CDR3 bases: TGTGCCAGCAGCTTTCAGGGGAATGAGCAGTTCTTC. Its protein product is CASSFQGNEQFF.

This chain links TRBV12-1 with TRBJ2-1; no DNA check was done on the table's D call, TRBD1. TRBV12-1 counts as a pseudogene. CDR3 size: 18 residues. The CDR3 region is CASSFKPRRTGFGNEQFF. CDR3 DNA: TGTGCCAGCAGCTTCAAGCCGCGTCGGACAGGGTTTGGCAATGAGCAGTTCTTC.

This clone was observed once. The chain employs TRBV4-3 and TRBJ2-1; D gene uncertain. In germline, CDR1 is LGHNA, CDR2 YSLEER. V dropped 0 bases and J dropped 3 bases, with 9 bases sitting between them. The CDR3 spans 15 residues. The DNA of the CDR3 is TGCGCCAGCAGCCAAGATGTGAGGAGCTACAATGAGCAGTTCTTC. Its translation is CASSQDVRSYNEQFF.

The chain couples TRBV29-1 to TRBJ1-5; 8 nucleotides line up with TRBD1. Germline assignment: CDR1 SQVTM and CDR2 ANQGSEA. The CDR3 is 14 residues long. Losses at the gene ends were 6 bases for V and 6 bases for J; bases not matched to a gene: 10. The CDR3 nucleotides are TGCAGCGTGCCCCGACAGGGGATAGGTCAGCCCCAGCATTTT. As protein: CSVPRQGIGQPQHF.

The DNA for the CDR3 is TGTGCCAGCAGCTTCGGACAGGGCGGAGGCCCCACCGGGGAGCTGTTTTTT. Its translation is CASSFGQGGGPTGELFF. This sequence joins TRBV7-8 and TRBJ2-2, with 8 bases lining up with TRBD1. The CDR3 loop spans 17 amino acids. V dropped 3 bases and J dropped 4; count of bases not matched to a gene: 10. Germline V gene lookup returns CDR1 SGHVS and CDR2 FQNEAQ.

The chain employs TRBV5-1 and TRBJ2-3; possibly TRBD2 for D (5 bases). The CDR3 sequence is 15 residues long. Trimming pared 2 bases from V and 3 bases from J, leaving 13 bases between. Germline assignment: CDR1 SGHRS and CDR2 YFSETQ. The CDR3 DNA is TGCGCCAGCAGCTTCGGGATTGTGGGGACAGATACGCAGTATTTT. It encodes CASSFGIVGTDTQYF.